The 4 T cell receptor beta chains reported below all come from one sample, sequenced in a study of T-cell memory formation after mild COVID-19. Each CDR3 protein is one row after TCRdb ran MiXCR on the 5' RACE reads. This table holds around 340,000 distinct CDR3 sequences, roughly 13% found once. The sample taken for sequencing was PBMCs or a T cell subset sorted from them (not recorded which). Every receptor here comes from a man between 18 and 29 years old who had mild COVID-19 (a few samples of this study predate the infection). Cell type and time point are not known.

This clonotype was counted ten times or more. J is TRBJ2-1 and V is TRBV6-4; 7 bases line up with TRBD2. This CDR3 has 13 residues. The V gene end was trimmed by 3 bases and the J gene end by 9 bases; junction bases not matched to a gene: 5. In germline, CDR1 is MRHNA, CDR2 SNTAGT. The CDR3 DNA reads as TGTGCCAGCAGTGATACTAGCGTTTCTGAGCAGTTCTTC. Its protein product is CASSDTSVSEQFF.

The chain recombines TRBV30 with TRBJ1-3; no firm D call. Germline V gene lookup returns CDR1 GTSNPN and CDR2 SVGIG (reference sequence). V dropped 1 base and J dropped 0 bases, with 4 bases sitting between them. The CDR3 runs to 13 residues. CDR3 bases: TGTGCCTGGAGTGGTAGCTCTGGAAACACCATATATTTT. Translated: CAWSGSSGNTIYF.

This clonotype was recorded many times. This chain joins TRBV7-9 and TRBJ2-3; tentative D call: TRBD1 (5 bases). With 4 bases removed from V and 1 base from J, the gap between germline ends came to 15 bases. This CDR3 is 16 amino acids long. Germline CDR1 and CDR2: SEHNR and FQNEAQ (reference sequence). The CDR3 nucleotides are TGTGCCAGCAGCTCCGATGGCAGGGAAGGCACAGATACGCAGTATTTT. Translating gives CASSSDGREGTDTQYF.

Regarding this clonotype: One end of the junction varies from germline; a read error may be responsible. The CDR3 here is CASSFGGNTDTQYF. The CDR3 DNA sequence: TGTGCTAGCAGCTTCGGGGGCAACACAGATACGCAGTATTTT. J is TRBJ2-3 and V is TRBV7-7; D possibly uses TRBD1 or TRBD2 (6 bases each). The CDR3 sequence is 14 residues long. Germline V gives CDR1 SSHAT, CDR2 FNYEAQ (reference sequence).